Detailed here is one T cell receptor (beta chain). As yet, its antigen is unknown. This PCR relied on a set of 60 Vbeta primers and 13 Jbeta primers. The assay was immunoSEQ multiplex PCR, and TCRdb's table has in-frame clones only and misses some. The sample consists of approximately 130,000 clones, approximately 81% of them appearing once. The data are from a study of cytomegalovirus exposure and HLA in healthy donors. Points from the study as a whole: Highly shared variants forming one cluster were likely a sequencing artifact.

This CDR3 region has 13 residues. Sequencing was performed on PBMCs. The clonotype originates from a man aged 18 to 35 in good health and CMV-seronegative. J is TRBJ2-7 and V is TRBV21-1; the D call in the table, TRBD2, was not verified against the DNA. TRBV21-1 is annotated as a pseudogene. This chain's CDR3 is CASSKSGLGEQYF. For the CDR3, the DNA is TGTGCCAGCAGCAAAAGCGGTCTTGGGGAGCAGTACTTC.